Listed below are T cell receptor beta chains from one sample, sequenced in a study of a mutant IDH1 vaccine in newly diagnosed glioma. The antigens these receptors bind are not known. Only in-frame clones appear in the TCRdb table, and some are missing; sequencing was by immunoSEQ multiplex PCR. The top ten hold over 7% of the sample, which has 25,000 to 30,000 clones, roughly 80% seen once. Specimen: PBMCs, collected from a glioma patient whose treatment included an IDH1 peptide vaccine. These receptors originate from a woman under 30 with glioma. Both conserved end residues are part of each CDR3. The D gene is left open where the match is weak. Clone size is not always given. Where it is, it says once, few, many or a class for expanded clones.

cdr3_nt	cdr3_aa	v_call	j_call	clone_size	d_call
TGTGCCAGCTCACCTGGGGAGGGCCCCCAGCCCCAGCATTTT	CASSPGEGPQPQHF	TRBV18	TRBJ1-5	-	-
TGTGCCAGCAGCTTAGCACAGGGGGCAAGCTCCTACGAGCAGTACTTC	CASSLAQGASSYEQYF	TRBV13	TRBJ2-7	-	TRBD1
TGTGCCAGCAGCCATACAGGGGGACCATCCGAGCAGTACTTC	CASSHTGGPSEQYF	TRBV7-6	TRBJ2-7	-	TRBD1
TGTGCCAGCAGCGTAGAAGCGGGCCTTAGCACAGATACGCAGTATTTT	CASSVEAGLSTDTQYF	TRBV9	TRBJ2-3	-	-
TGCAGCGTAACACTGACAGGGGTCTACGAGCAGTACTTC	CSVTLTGVYEQYF	TRBV29-1	TRBJ2-7	-	TRBD1
TGTGCCAGCAGCCCGTCGCGGGACCAGCAGTACTTC	CASSPSRDQQYF	TRBV7-2	TRBJ2-7	-	-
TGTGCCAGCAGCCAAGGGACTAGCGGCTCCTACGAGCAGTACTTC	CASSQGTSGSYEQYF	TRBV11-2	TRBJ2-7	-	TRBD2
TGTGCCAGCAGCCCCACCGGGACGGAGCCTGGAAAACTGTTTTTT	CASSPTGTEPGKLFF	TRBV5-5	TRBJ1-4	-	-
TGTGCCAGCAGCTCGGGGGATAGAAACACCATATATTTT	CASSSGDRNTIYF	TRBV28	TRBJ1-3	-	-
TGTGCCAGTAGCCTTGGTCACTATGGCTACACCTTC	CASSLGHYGYTF	TRBV19	TRBJ1-2	-	-
TGTGCCAGCAGTACGAGTGGAGAGGGAAACCAGCCCCAGCATTTT	CASSTSGEGNQPQHF	TRBV28	TRBJ1-5	-	-
TGTGCCAGCAGCTTACAGGAGACTTCCTACGAGCAGTACTTC	CASSLQETSYEQYF	TRBV7-9	TRBJ2-7	-	-
TGTGCCAGCAGGAGGGCAGGGTATAATTCACCCCTCCACTTT	CASRRAGYNSPLHF	TRBV27	TRBJ1-6	-	-
TGCGCCAGCAGCTTGGAATTCACCACTGAAGCTTTCTTT	CASSLEFTTEAFF	TRBV5-1	TRBJ1-1	-	-
TGTGCCAGCAGCTTGGGCGGAAATTTGGCACAAGAGACCCAGTACTTC	CASSLGGNLAQETQYF	TRBV5-4	TRBJ2-5	few	-
TGTGCCAGTAGTGGCCCCCCTGGGTCCTCCTACTCTGGGGCCAACGTCCTGACTTTC	CASSGPPGSSYSGANVLTF	TRBV19	TRBJ2-6	-	-
TGTGCCAGCAGCGTAGTCGACTCCTACGAGCAGTACTTC	CASSVVDSYEQYF	TRBV9	TRBJ2-7	-	-
TGTGCCAGTAGTATAGGGCATGGGGAGGCCGGGGAGCTGTTTTTT	CASSIGHGEAGELFF	TRBV19	TRBJ2-2	-	-
TGCGCCAGCAGCCCCGACAGCTCCTACGAGCAGTACTTC	CASSPDSSYEQYF	TRBV5-1	TRBJ2-7	-	-
TGTGCCAGCAGCTTAATAGGGAACACTGAAGCTTTCTTT	CASSLIGNTEAFF	TRBV13	TRBJ1-1	-	-
TGTGCCAGCAGTGAAATCGGGGGAACCTACGAGCAGTACTTC	CASSEIGGTYEQYF	TRBV2	TRBJ2-7	-	-
TGTGCCAGCAGTTACACATACTCGGGGGAAAGGCACTTC	CASSYTYSGERHF	TRBV6-5	TRBJ2-7	-	-
TGTGCCAGCAGGGGGACTAGCGGCGACTACAATGAGCAGTTCTTC	CASRGTSGDYNEQFF	TRBV27	TRBJ2-1	-	TRBD2
TGTGCCAGCAGCCAAGAAGGGACAGTCAGCTCCTACAATGAGCAGTTCTTC	CASSQEGTVSSYNEQFF	TRBV4-2	TRBJ2-1	-	TRBD1
TGTGCCAGCAGCCGACCTCGACAGGGAGGAGAGACCCAGTACTTC	CASSRPRQGGETQYF	TRBV6-6	TRBJ2-5	-	-
TGTGCCAGTAGGACAGGGAGCAGCACCGGGGAGCTGTTTTTT	CASRTGSSTGELFF	TRBV19	TRBJ2-2	-	TRBD1
TGCAGCGTGAGGATGCCGGGGGCTGGAAACACCATATATTTT	CSVRMPGAGNTIYF	TRBV29-1	TRBJ1-3	-	-
TGCGCCAGCGCAAAACAGGATTCTGCCAAAAACATTCAGTACTTC	CASAKQDSAKNIQYF	TRBV4-1	TRBJ2-4	-	-
TGTGCCAGCGCAGGGGGGGGACTCCCCCTACGTGAGCAGTACTTC	CASAGGGLPLREQYF	TRBV6-5	TRBJ2-7	-	-
TGTGCCAGCAGTGAATTTGCTAGCGGGAACTACAATGAGCAGTTCTTC	CASSEFASGNYNEQFF	TRBV6-1	TRBJ2-1	-	TRBD2
TGTGCCAGCAGTAGACAAAAAACGAACACCGGGGAGCTGTTTTTT	CASSRQKTNTGELFF	TRBV2	TRBJ2-2	-	-
TGCGCCAGCAGCTCACTCGGGACCGGTGGCCCTGAAGCTTTCTTT	CASSSLGTGGPEAFF	TRBV5-1	TRBJ1-1	-	-